This passage covers 29 T cell receptor beta chains from one sample sequenced in a study of memory CD4+ T cells and cytomegalovirus serostatus. The sort gate was single viable CD3+CD4+CD8-CD45RO+ cells for memory CD4+ T cells. Measured with immunoSEQ multiplex PCR; TCRdb has only the in-frame clones, and not every one. The sample carries tens of thousands of clones, around 80% recorded once. Sequencing input: memory CD4+ T cells from blood. The receptor source for this set is an adult in good health and CMV-seronegative.

V gene TRBV28 combines with J gene TRBJ1-5; a weak D match, TRBD1 (5 bases). V was shortened by 2 bases and J by 2 bases, with 10 bases between the two germline ends. The CDR3 runs to 15 residues. CDR1 MDHEN and CDR2 SYDVKM come from the germline V gene. CDR3 sequence: CASSLRDAGNQPQHF. The CDR3 region has the DNA TGTGCCAGCAGTTTAAGGGACGCTGGCAATCAGCCCCAGCATTTT.

The chain is built from TRBV19 and TRBJ2-2; a possible D gene is TRBD2 (6 bases). This CDR3 comprises 14 residues. V was shortened by 7 bases and J by 4 bases, with 13 bases between the two germline ends. The germline V gene has CDR1 LNHDA and CDR2 SQIVND (reference sequence). CDR3 nucleotides: TGTGCCAGTACCAATCCCGGGGGCACCGGGGAGCTGTTTTTT. Translation gives CASTNPGGTGELFF.

The rearrangement uses TRBV2 and TRBJ1-3; TRBD1 is a possible D gene (5 bases). The CDR3 length is 14 residues. Germline CDR1 is SNHLY and CDR2 is FYNNEI. Deletions cut 7 bases from V and 4 bases from J, with 14 bases between. CDR3 region: CASKGGTAGNTIYF. CDR3 nucleotides: TGTGCCAGCAAGGGAGGGACCGCCGGAAACACCATATATTTT. Combining the CDR3 with reference TRBV2 and TRBJ1-3 gives the whole variable domain EPEVTQTPSHQVTQMGQEVILRCVPISNHLYFYWYRQILGQKVEFLVSFYNNEISEKSEIFDDQFSVERPDGSNFTLKIRSTKLEDSAMYFCASKGGTAGNTIYFGEGSWLTVV.

The gene calls are TRBV10-3 and TRBJ2-2; 7 bases align to TRBD1. J lost 6 bases, V lost 6 bases, and 10 bases had no gene match. The CDR3 spans 15 residues. The germline V gene encodes CDR1 ENHRY and CDR2 SYGVKD. The chain's CDR3 is CAIRPGTERAGELFF. For the CDR3, the DNA is TGTGCCATCAGACCCGGGACAGAGAGGGCCGGGGAGCTGTTTTTT.

V and J are TRBV7-2 and TRBJ2-1, with 9 positions matching TRBD2. V lost 5 bases and J lost 7; bases outside the gene matches: 15. Germline CDR1 is SGHTA and CDR2 is FQGNSA. The CDR3 sequence is 17 residues long. This CDR3 reads CASSEKRIAGEKNEQFF. The CDR3 DNA reads as TGTGCCAGCAGCGAGAAGAGGATAGCGGGGGAGAAAAATGAGCAGTTCTTC.

The table lists this clone with a few counts. The V gene is TRBV6-5, the J gene TRBJ2-2; 7 bases line up with TRBD2. The CDR3 sequence is 15 residues long. CDR1 is MNHEY and CDR2 is SVGAGI in the germline V gene. V shed 6 bases and J 7 bases; nucleotides not matched to a gene: 11. In DNA form, the CDR3 reads TGTGCCAGCAGATCACCCCGCGGGGGATACGGGGAGCTGTTTTTT. This gives the protein CASRSPRGGYGELFF.

This chain joins TRBV9 and TRBJ1-1; D not certain. In germline, CDR1 is SGDLS, CDR2 YYNGEE. This CDR3 is 14 amino acids long. Deletions cut 4 bases from V and 0 bases from J, with 10 bases between. CDR3 residues: CASSSSWVNTEAFF. DNA for the CDR3: TGTGCCAGCAGCTCGTCTTGGGTGAACACTGAAGCTTTCTTT.

This chain links TRBV11-2 with TRBJ2-1; 13 bases map to TRBD2. The junction had 4 bases not matched to a gene; V was cut back by 5 bases and J by 6 bases. Germline values: CDR1 SGHAT, CDR2 FQNNGV. This CDR3 region has 15 residues. For the CDR3, the DNA is TGTGCCAGCAGCGTAACTAGCGGGGGGGCCAATGAGCAGTTCTTC. Encoded protein: CASSVTSGGANEQFF.

A few counts support this clone. V and J are TRBV7-3 and TRBJ2-1; D is perhaps TRBD2 (5 bases). The CDR3 contains 15 residues. The germline CDR1 and CDR2 sequences are SGHTA and FQGTGA. V shed 5 bases and J shed 6 bases, with 17 bases lying between them. The CDR3 loop is CASSPGATMLNEQFF. The CDR3 DNA sequence: TGTGCCAGCAGCCCGGGTGCGACTATGCTCAATGAGCAGTTCTTC.

This clone appeared a few times. The CDR3 DNA sequence: TGTGCCAGCAGCGTAGGCCCGACAGGGGGCCATTTAAACTATGGCTACACCTTC. Its translation: CASSVGPTGGHLNYGYTF. The chain recombines TRBV9 with TRBJ1-2; 10 bases align to TRBD1. V trimming: 0 bases; J trimming: 2 bases; junction bases outside the gene matches: 10. Germline CDR1 is SGDLS and CDR2 is YYNGEE. This CDR3 has 18 amino acids.

V gene TRBV7-2 combines with J gene TRBJ1-6, with D perhaps matching TRBD1 (6 bases). Between the trimmed V and J ends, which lost 6 bases and 7 bases, there was a span of 13 bases. From germline, CDR1 is SGHTA and CDR2 FQGNSA. This CDR3 is built from 14 residues. The CDR3 sequence is CASSSTGYNSPLHF. CDR3 coding DNA: TGTGCCAGCAGTTCCACAGGGTACAATTCACCCCTCCACTTT.

V gene TRBV7-2 combines with J gene TRBJ2-7; D perhaps matches TRBD2 (5 bases). The CDR3 consists of 13 residues. CDR1 SGHTA and CDR2 FQGNSA come from the germline V gene. Trimming shortened V by 5 bases and J by 1 base, and 9 bases separated the two germline ends. CDR3 region: CASSPQRSYEQYF. In nucleotides, the CDR3 is TGTGCCAGCAGCCCTCAGCGGTCCTACGAGCAGTACTTC.

The chain links TRBV9 to TRBJ1-2; D uncertain. This CDR3 is 13 amino acids long. CDR1 SGDLS and CDR2 YYNGEE come from the germline V gene. V lost 0 bases and J 4 bases, leaving 7 bases between the germline ends. This chain's CDR3 is CASSVENFYGYTF. For the CDR3, the DNA is TGTGCCAGCAGCGTAGAGAACTTCTATGGCTACACCTTC.

The gene calls are TRBV5-1 and TRBJ1-3; D call uncertain. The germline V gene has CDR1 SGHRS and CDR2 YFSETQ. This CDR3 is 15 amino acids long. V was trimmed by 4 bases and J by 0 bases, leaving 11 bases between them. The CDR3 loop reads CASSPGVFSGNTIYF. In nucleotides, the CDR3 is TGCGCCAGCAGCCCCGGGGTCTTCTCTGGAAACACCATATATTTT.

This rearrangement joins TRBV5-5 to TRBJ2-2; 7 bases agree with TRBD2. The V segment lost 5 bases and the J segment 0 bases; nucleotides outside the gene matches: 7. The CDR3 loop spans 16 amino acids. The germline V gene has CDR1 SGHKS and CDR2 YYEKEE (reference sequence). The CDR3 nucleotides are TGTGCCAGCAGGACAGACGGGGGGTCGAACACCGGGGAGCTGTTTTTT. Its translation: CASRTDGGSNTGELFF.

The rearrangement joins TRBV5-1 to TRBJ2-7; D call uncertain. The CDR3 runs 14 residues. The V gene lost 4 bases and the J gene lost 0 bases, with 11 bases spanning the gap. Germline V lookup: CDR1 SGHRS, CDR2 YFSETQ. The CDR3 sequence: CASSQDGSSYEQYF. The CDR3 nucleotides read TGCGCCAGCAGCCAGGACGGTAGCTCCTACGAGCAGTACTTC.

The chain joins TRBV19 to TRBJ1-5; 7 bases match TRBD1. J gave up 6 bases and V 1 base, and 6 bases lay outside the gene matches. Germline V gene sequence: CDR1 LNHDA, CDR2 SQIVND (reference sequence). The CDR3 consists of 15 residues. CDR3 sequence (DNA): TGTGCCAGTAGTATAGGTCAGGGGGGCGCTCAGCCCCAGCATTTT. It encodes CASSIGQGGAQPQHF.

In DNA, the CDR3 is TGTGCCAGCAGTCCCGAGGGGGTCGGTGAGACCCAGTACTTC. Its translation is CASSPEGVGETQYF. The chain carries TRBV11-2 and TRBJ2-5; tentatively, D is TRBD1 (6 bases). The V gene lost 6 bases and the J gene lost 5 bases, with 16 bases spanning the gap. There are 14 residues in the CDR3. Germline V lookup: CDR1 SGHAT, CDR2 FQNNGV.

This rearrangement joins TRBV5-1 to TRBJ1-1; possible D gene TRBD1, 6 bases. The CDR3 is 15 amino acids. In germline, CDR1 is SGHRS, CDR2 YFSETQ. V lost 4 bases and J lost 6, with 19 bases in between. The CDR3 reads CASSPPGAGAPEAFF. CDR3 coding DNA: TGCGCCAGCAGCCCCCCAGGAGCAGGGGCTCCTGAAGCTTTCTTT.

The V and J genes are TRBV19 and TRBJ2-5; D possibly corresponds to TRBD2 (6 bases). CDR1 and CDR2 (germline): LNHDA, SQIVND (reference sequence). The V gene lost 4 bases and the J gene lost 4 bases, with 13 bases spanning the gap. The CDR3 is 14 residues long. CDR3 sequence reads: CASSNAGKRETQYF. The CDR3 DNA reads TGTGCCAGTAGTAACGCGGGGAAACGAGAGACCCAGTACTTC.

This clone occurred a few times. The gene calls are TRBV29-1 and TRBJ1-1; 8 bases are shared with TRBD1. There are 13 residues in the CDR3. Germline CDR1 reads SQVTM; CDR2 reads ANQGSEA. Trimming at V came to 6 bases and at J to 5 bases, leaving 8 bases not matched to a gene. DNA of the CDR3: TGCAGCGTGGTTGGGACAGGAGGGACTGAAGCTTTCTTT. As protein: CSVVGTGGTEAFF. The full variable domain, with the rest looked up from reference TRBV29-1 and TRBJ1-1, is SAVISQKPSRDICQRGTSLTIQCQVDSQVTMMFWYRQQPGQSLTLIATANQGSEATYESGFVIDKFPISRPNLTFSTLTVSNMSPEDSSIYLCSVVGTGGTEAFFGQGTRLTVV.

This clone was seen only a few times. The V gene is TRBV27, the J gene TRBJ1-4; TRBD1 aligns across 9 bases. CDR3 length: 20 amino acids. In germline, CDR1 is MNHEY, CDR2 SMNVEV (reference sequence). The ends lost 7 bases at V and 0 bases at J; junction bases unmatched: 18. The CDR3 DNA is TGTGCCAGCATTTGGGTTACCGGTGGGACAGGGCCCACAACTAATGAAAAACTGTTTTTT. This codes for CASIWVTGGTGPTTNEKLFF.

The chain is built from TRBV19 and TRBJ2-5, with 15 bases identical to TRBD2. Per germline, CDR1 LNHDA and CDR2 SQIVND (reference sequence). The CDR3 loop spans 17 amino acids. V lost 1 base and J lost 5; bases outside the gene matches: 5. CDR3: CASSIGGTSGGRETQYF. Here the CDR3 DNA reads TGTGCCAGTAGTATAGGCGGGACTAGCGGGGGGAGGGAGACCCAGTACTTC.

The CDR3 is CASSPTGTGGVGYTF. The CDR3 DNA reads as TGCGCCAGCAGCCCCACGGGGACAGGGGGCGTTGGCTACACCTTC. J is TRBJ1-2 and V is TRBV5-1; 12 nucleotides align to TRBD1. CDR1 and CDR2 (germline): SGHRS, YFSETQ. The CDR3 spans 15 residues. The trim removed 4 bases at V and 7 bases at J, leaving 8 bases unmatched.

V usage is TRBV2 and J usage is TRBJ2-5, with TRBD2 identical over 10 bases. The germline V gene has CDR1 SNHLY and CDR2 FYNNEI. The CDR3 has 13 residues. The trim removed 4 bases at V and 9 bases at J, leaving 5 bases unmatched. The CDR3 sequence is CASSGEAGGPQYF. In DNA form, the CDR3 reads TGTGCCAGCAGTGGCGAAGCGGGGGGGCCCCAGTACTTC.

V usage is TRBV11-2 and J usage is TRBJ1-1, with no clear D. V was trimmed by 7 bases and J by 1 base, leaving 28 bases between them. Germline assignment: CDR1 SGHAT and CDR2 FQNNGV. The CDR3 totals 19 residues. For the CDR3, the DNA is TGTGCCAGCACCCATGCAGCAGCTTATTACTCCCAGACGAACACTGAAGCTTTCTTT. It specifies CASTHAAAYYSQTNTEAFF. The full variable domain, with the rest looked up from reference TRBV11-2 and TRBJ1-1, is EAGVAQSPRYKIIEKRQSVAFWCNPISGHATLYWYQQILGQGPKLLIQFQNNGVVDDSQLPKDRFSAERLKGVDSTLKIQPAKLEDSAVYLCASTHAAAYYSQTNTEAFFGQGTRLTVV.

The genes are TRBV19 and TRBJ2-4, with D perhaps matching TRBD1 (5 bases). The CDR3 has 15 residues. In germline, CDR1 is LNHDA, CDR2 SQIVND (reference sequence). Trimming pared 3 bases from V and 7 bases from J, leaving 16 bases between. CDR3 nucleotide sequence: TGTGCCAGTAGTATCGAAGGGGCCCATCAGAACATTCAGTACTTC. Translation gives CASSIEGAHQNIQYF.

This chain uses TRBV2 with TRBJ2-7, with D uncertain. Per germline, CDR1 SNHLY and CDR2 FYNNEI. The CDR3 length is 12 residues. Trimming took 8 bases from V and 1 from J, leaving 9 bases between them. The CDR3 spells CASRAKSYEQYF. DNA for the CDR3: TGTGCCAGCCGGGCGAAATCCTACGAGCAGTACTTC.

The chain links TRBV5-6 to TRBJ1-2; D unclear. Looked up from germline, CDR1 is SGHDT and CDR2 is YYEEEE. CDR3 length: 14 amino acids. Trimming removed 0 bases at V and 6 bases at J, with 12 bases between. The CDR3 loop is CASSLAQAVNGYTF. Written as DNA, the CDR3 is TGTGCCAGCAGCTTGGCCCAGGCGGTGAATGGCTACACCTTC. Combining the CDR3 with reference TRBV5-6 and TRBJ1-2 gives the whole variable domain DAGVTQSPTHLIKTRGQQVTLRCSPKSGHDTVSWYQQALGQGPQFIFQYYEEEERQRGNFPDRFSGHQFPNYSSELNVNALLLGDSALYLCASSLAQAVNGYTFGSGTRLTVV.